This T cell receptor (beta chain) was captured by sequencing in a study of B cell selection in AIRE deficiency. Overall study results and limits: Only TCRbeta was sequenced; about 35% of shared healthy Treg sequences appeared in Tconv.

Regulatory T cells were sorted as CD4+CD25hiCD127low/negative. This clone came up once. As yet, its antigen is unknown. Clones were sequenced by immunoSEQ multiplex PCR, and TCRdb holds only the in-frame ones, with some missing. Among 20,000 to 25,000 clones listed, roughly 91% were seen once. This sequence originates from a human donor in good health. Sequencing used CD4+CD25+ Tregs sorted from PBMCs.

The CDR3 region has the DNA TGTGCCAGCAGTTACTCCGAGTGGGGGAACACTGAAGCTTTCTTT. This codes for CASSYSEWGNTEAFF. The chain links TRBV6-5 to TRBJ1-1; no clear D gene. With 0 bases removed from V and 1 base from J, the gap between germline ends came to 9 bases. CDR1 and CDR2 (germline): MNHEY, SVGAGI. The CDR3 has 15 amino acids.